One and the same sample provided the 21 T cell receptor beta chains below, sequenced in a study of PD-1 blockade in mismatch repair-deficient tumors. Libraries were prepared by immunoSEQ multiplex PCR; TCRdb keeps only in-frame clonotypes and omits some of them. This sample carries roughly 110,000 clones, about 83% of them seen once, and the ten largest clones take 4.7%. The sequenced sample was peripheral blood, obtained 60 to 65 weeks after starting pembrolizumab. These receptors were taken from an adult with mismatch repair-deficient cancer.

This chain uses TRBV5-8 with TRBJ2-7; the match to TRBD1 covers 10 bases. The CDR3 length is 15 residues. Germline CDR1 and CDR2: SGHTS and YDEGEE. J lost 5 bases, V lost 6 bases, and 11 bases had no gene match. DNA of the CDR3: TGTGCCAGCAACTCAAACCGGGACAGGGGCCACGAGCAGTACTTC. Amino acids: CASNSNRDRGHEQYF.

This clone was observed a few times. The V call is TRBV6-6, the J call TRBJ1-2; the D is unclear. Trimming shortened V by 2 bases and J by 2 bases, and 9 bases separated the two germline ends. Per the germline V gene, CDR1 is MNHNY and CDR2 is SVGAGI (reference sequence). The CDR3 loop spans 14 amino acids. The CDR3 region has the DNA TGTGCCAGCAGTTACGGAGGGTTCAACTATGGCTACACCTTC. Translated: CASSYGGFNYGYTF.

The chain recombines TRBV7-2 with TRBJ2-3, with 7 bases that match TRBD1. The V gene's germline CDR1 is SGHTA and CDR2 FQGNSA. The V gene end was trimmed by 5 bases and the J gene end by 11 bases; junction bases not matched to a gene: 7. The CDR3 length is 12 residues. The DNA of the CDR3 is TGTGCCAGCAGCCTTCGGACAGGCATGCAGTATTTT. Its translation: CASSLRTGMQYF.

This chain uses TRBV4-1 with TRBJ1-1; D unresolved. CDR3 size: 14 residues. V lost 5 bases, J lost 0 bases, and 10 bases lay in between. Looked up from germline, CDR1 is MGHRA and CDR2 is YSYEKL. The CDR3 coding sequence is TGCGCCAGCAGCGGGTGGGCCGTGAACACTGAAGCTTTCTTT. This codes for CASSGWAVNTEAFF.

V usage is TRBV7-3 and J usage is TRBJ2-2; no clear D gene. This CDR3 has 13 amino acids. Trimming left V 5 bases short and J 5 bases short, with 9 bases between. Germline values: CDR1 SGHTA, CDR2 FQGTGA. The CDR3 bases are TGTGCCAGCAGCCCGGTCGAAACCGGGGAGCTGTTTTTT. Amino acid sequence: CASSPVETGELFF.

The chain has TRBV11-2 and TRBJ2-7, with D maybe TRBD1 (5 bases). This CDR3 comprises 12 residues. CDR1 is SGHAT, CDR2 FQNNGV, per germline. V lost 8 bases, J lost 1 base, and 9 bases lay in between. CDR3 loop: CASVGASYEQYF. In nucleotides, the CDR3 is TGTGCCAGCGTAGGGGCGTCCTACGAGCAGTACTTC.

V usage is TRBV21-1 and J usage is TRBJ1-2. TRBV21-1 is annotated as a pseudogene. The CDR3 is 14 residues long. CDR3 region: CASSKAQGLNGYTF. The DNA for the CDR3 is TGTGCCAGCAGCAAAGCGCAAGGGTTGAATGGCTACACCTTC.

The genes are TRBV7-6 and TRBJ2-5; D gene uncertain. Germline V gene data show CDR1 as SGHVS and CDR2 as FNYEAQ. Trimming cost V 0 bases and J 5 bases, with 13 bases left between them. This CDR3 spans 15 amino acids. The CDR3 DNA reads TGTGCCAGCAGCTTAGCGATAGGGTCGTCTGAGACCCAGTACTTC. It yields the protein CASSLAIGSSETQYF.

The CDR3 region has the DNA TGTGCCAGCAGTCTGACCGCCGGCCACAATGAGCAGTTCTTC. Translating gives CASSLTAGHNEQFF. V gene TRBV7-9 combines with J gene TRBJ2-1, with D unresolved. CDR1 and CDR2 from the germline V gene are SEHNR and FQNEAQ (reference sequence). The CDR3 totals 14 residues. The V gene lost 6 bases and the J gene lost 5 bases, with 14 bases spanning the gap.

V is TRBV30 and J is TRBJ1-1; TRBD1 might be the D (5 bases). V lost 2 bases and J lost 1, with 14 bases in between. Germline lookup yields CDR1 GTSNPN and CDR2 SVGIG (reference sequence). The CDR3 spans 15 residues. The CDR3 protein is CAWSPSRVRNTEAFF. Written as DNA, the CDR3 is TGTGCCTGGAGTCCATCCAGGGTACGGAACACTGAAGCTTTCTTT.

This clone was detected many times. The rearrangement links TRBV5-6 to TRBJ2-6; tentatively, D is TRBD1 (5 bases). Germline CDR1 reads SGHDT; CDR2 reads YYEEEE. The CDR3 loop spans 16 amino acids. Trimming pared 4 bases from V and 0 bases from J, leaving 11 bases between. CDR3 sequence: CASSDLRGSGANVLTF. The CDR3 DNA is TGTGCCAGCAGCGACCTAAGGGGCTCTGGGGCCAACGTCCTGACTTTC.

A single count supports this clone. The chain has TRBV7-2 and TRBJ1-4; 7 bases map to TRBD1. The germline V gene has CDR1 SGHTA and CDR2 FQGNSA. The length of the CDR3 is 16 residues. J was trimmed by 3 bases and V by 5 bases; bases with no gene match: 9. The CDR3 DNA follows: TGTGCCAGCAGCCTAGTGGGACAGAGTTCTAATGAAAAACTGTTTTTT. Protein: CASSLVGQSSNEKLFF.

The chain links TRBV15 to TRBJ2-1, with 8 bases identical to TRBD2. The CDR3 is 16 amino acids. Germline values: CDR1 LNHNV, CDR2 YYDKDF (reference sequence). V shed 2 bases, J shed 3 bases, and the junction held 6 bases outside the gene matches. CDR3 loop: CATSRWTSQGYNEQFF. CDR3 nucleotides: TGTGCCACCAGCAGATGGACTAGCCAAGGCTACAATGAGCAGTTCTTC.

V gene TRBV5-4 combines with J gene TRBJ2-1, with 7 bases fitting TRBD2. The germline V gene encodes CDR1 SGHNT and CDR2 YYREEE (reference sequence). V lost 0 bases, J lost 0 bases, and 9 bases stayed unmatched. The CDR3 is 18 residues long. The CDR3: CASSLGGASGVSYNEQFF. CDR3 nucleotide sequence: TGTGCCAGCAGCTTGGGGGGCGCTAGCGGAGTCTCCTACAATGAGCAGTTCTTC.

The gene calls are TRBV11-3 and TRBJ2-1; 13 nucleotides align to TRBD2. The trim removed 5 bases at V and 10 bases at J, leaving 8 bases unmatched. Germline values: CDR1 SGHNT, CDR2 YENEEA. CDR3 length: 15 amino acids. The CDR3 sequence: CASSTTSGRAGEQFF. CDR3 nucleotides: TGTGCCAGCAGCACCACTAGCGGGAGGGCGGGGGAGCAGTTCTTC.

The chain joins TRBV5-6 to TRBJ1-2; 10 bases map to TRBD1. Germline-derived CDR1 and CDR2 are SGHDT and YYEEEE. Trimming at V came to 4 bases and at J to 0 bases, leaving 15 bases not matched to a gene. CDR3 length: 19 amino acids. The CDR3 nucleotides are TGTGCCAGCAGCCGATACACGGGACAGGGGAAAAAAGCTAACTATGGCTACACCTTC. This codes for CASSRYTGQGKKANYGYTF. Supplemented by reference TRBV5-6 and TRBJ1-2, the full variable domain reads DAGVTQSPTHLIKTRGQQVTLRCSPKSGHDTVSWYQQALGQGPQFIFQYYEEEERQRGNFPDRFSGHQFPNYSSELNVNALLLGDSALYLCASSRYTGQGKKANYGYTFGSGTRLTVV.

The count of this clone is one. The J gene is TRBJ2-5, the V gene TRBV29-1, with a weak D call TRBD2 (5 bases). Germline-derived CDR1 and CDR2 are SQVTM and ANQGSEA. The length of the CDR3 is 13 residues. Deletions cut 6 bases from V and 5 bases from J, with 16 bases between. The CDR3 DNA reads TGCAGCGTACCCCAGAGGCGCGGGGAGACCCAGTACTTC. As protein: CSVPQRRGETQYF. Full variable domain (missing parts from reference TRBV29-1 and TRBJ2-5): SAVISQKPSRDICQRGTSLTIQCQVDSQVTMMFWYRQQPGQSLTLIATANQGSEATYESGFVIDKFPISRPNLTFSTLTVSNMSPEDSSIYLCSVPQRRGETQYFGPGTRLLVL.

This clone was found a few times. The chain is built from TRBV30 and TRBJ1-5; D is possibly TRBD1 (5 bases). The V gene's germline CDR1 is GTSNPN and CDR2 SVGIG (reference sequence). The CDR3 length is 13 residues. With 1 base removed from V and 6 bases from J, the gap between germline ends came to 10 bases. In DNA form, the CDR3 reads TGTGCCTGGAGTGCGGGGGAGGGTCAGCCCCAGCATTTT. This sequence encodes CAWSAGEGQPQHF. The variable domain in full, with the rest retrieved from reference TRBV30 and TRBJ1-5, is SQTIHQWPATLVQPVGSPLSLECTVEGTSNPNLYWYRQAAGRGLQLLFYSVGIGQISSEVPQNLSASRPQDRQFILSSKKLLLSDSGFYLCAWSAGEGQPQHFGDGTRLSIL.

The chain uses TRBV30 and TRBJ2-1, with a possible D match to TRBD1 (6 bases). Trimming pared 3 bases from V and 9 bases from J, leaving 18 bases between. Germline values: CDR1 GTSNPN, CDR2 SVGIG (reference sequence). The CDR3 consists of 14 residues. The CDR3 protein is CAWSRLTGHTEQFF. The CDR3 nucleotides read TGTGCCTGGAGCCGACTAACAGGGCACACTGAGCAGTTCTTC.

The gene calls are TRBV19 and TRBJ2-7, with 10 bases fitting TRBD2. V was clipped by 5 bases and J by 7 bases; unmatched bases: 2. The CDR3 length is 12 residues. The germline CDR1 and CDR2 sequences are LNHDA and SQIVND (reference sequence). The CDR3 region is CASSLAGDEQYF. The CDR3 nucleotides are TGTGCCAGTAGTCTAGCGGGAGATGAGCAGTACTTC.

This chain uses TRBV2 with TRBJ1-4; no firm D call. The CDR3 has 13 residues. Germline V gene data show CDR1 as SNHLY and CDR2 as FYNNEI. Trimming removed 4 bases at V and 7 bases at J, with 10 bases between. CDR3 region: CASSAGRAEKLFF. The CDR3 DNA is TGTGCCAGCAGTGCGGGGAGGGCTGAAAAACTGTTTTTT.